The present TCR beta chain was sequenced within a study of shared clonotypes between healthy human individuals. Study at large: Donors consisted of a couple of women and three men between 18 and 49.

Profiling relied on immunoSEQ multiplex PCR, and the TCRdb table lists in-frame clones only, not all of them. The profile shows about 2.1 million clones, 90% to 95% of them singletons. Regarding this clone: The antigen is unknown.

The CDR3 contains 12 residues. Per the germline V gene, CDR1 is MDHEN and CDR2 is SYDVKM. J gave up 7 bases and V 5 bases, and 4 bases lay outside the gene matches. Overall study results and limits: Lower generation probabilities were found for non-shared clonotypes than for those shared by all four donors. The study drew on few donors, limiting represented genetic and exposure-history diversity.

CD45RO-negative, CCR7-selected cells formed the naive CD8 fraction, which excluded terminally differentiated effector memory CD45RA+ cells. The donor cohort consisted entirely of Caucasian adults residing in Nashville, Tennessee. The sequence derives from a man younger than 35 in good health. Some clones in this sample may be carry-over from other donors' samples. The sample taken for sequencing was naive CD8+ T cells from PBMCs. V gene TRBV28 combines with J gene TRBJ2-7; 8 nucleotides line up with TRBD1. CDR3 DNA sequence: TGTGCCAGCAGTCAGGGGGCTGGTGAGCAGTACTTC. It specifies CASSQGAGEQYF.